This T cell receptor (beta chain) was sequenced for a study of tumor-infiltrating lymphocytes in oesophageal squamous cell carcinoma. Using its own MiXCR run on the PCR reads, TCRdb lists one record per CDR3 protein. Of roughly 23,000 distinct CDR3 sequences in the sample, about a third were seen once. Ten or more counts support this clonotype. This clonotype originated in a female donor with esophageal squamous cell carcinoma. Sample: esophageal tumor tissue.

The CDR3 sequence is CASRQGIGYTEAFF. In DNA form, the CDR3 reads TGTGCCAGCAGACAGGGTATTGGATACACTGAAGCTTTCTTT. V gene TRBV2 combines with J gene TRBJ1-1; possible D gene TRBD1, 6 bases. Trimming removed 6 bases at V and 3 bases at J, with 14 bases between. The germline CDR1 and CDR2 sequences are SNHLY and FYNNEI. The CDR3 runs to 14 residues. The variable domain in full, completed from reference TRBV2 and TRBJ1-1, reads EPEVTQTPSHQVTQMGQEVILRCVPISNHLYFYWYRQILGQKVEFLVSFYNNEISEKSEIFDDQFSVERPDGSNFTLKIRSTKLEDSAMYFCASRQGIGYTEAFFGQGTRLTVV.